This T cell receptor (beta chain) was documented in a study of cytomegalovirus exposure and HLA in healthy donors (dated by TCRdb to the late 2010s). Regarding the study in general: An earlier analysis of approximately 640 of the donors reported about 250 Gb of sequence data and some 120 million unique TCR beta sequences from 150 million to 200 million T cells. An early release that covered more than 550 HLA-typed donors contained approximately 300 gigabases of sequencing data and around 80 million unique TCR sequences. Of the approximately 400 genotyped donors, less than 90% were placed in the genetic ancestry cluster associated with self-reported Caucasian donors. The study was designed to test whether signatures of past pathogen exposure could be identified by cataloging public T cell receptors. The study used immunosequencing to profile the T cell repertoires of more than 650 subjects and linked those repertoires to cytomegalovirus serostatus. In addition to the first cohort of 666 subjects, a separate validation cohort of 120 different subjects was used. To predict cytomegalovirus infection status, the study combined high-throughput TCR immunosequencing, statistical association of individual TCRs with disease status, and machine learning. In a later analysis, previously published TCR beta repertoires from about 670 donors were re-analyzed and high-resolution HLA genotyping was added so that TCR occurrence patterns could be studied. Rather than drawing on any new phenotypic data, the later analysis identified candidate immune exposures from TCR beta sequences and the way those sequences occurred across donors. An earlier analysis of several hundred of the donors applied high-throughput TCR beta sequencing to assess whether each TCR beta V gene segment acted as functional or pseudogenic. Donor age, sex, ethnicity and CMV serostatus were compiled alongside the repertoire data. A later genetic analysis took genome-wide SNP genotypes for about 65% of the roughly 670 donors and used that subset as a discovery cohort. All discovery cohort repertoires had been generated on a single sequencing platform. Class I and class II HLA loci were covered by the typing at four-digit resolution. Typing coverage varied by locus: roughly 620-640 donors for A, B, C, DRB1 and DQB1; approximately 560 for DQA1; some 610 for DPA1; more than 450 for DPB1. Because of strong linkage in the cohort, a handful of DR-DQ haplotypes were treated as single units for association and clustering. Among some 410 genotyped donors of the cohort, an average of roughly 230,000 unique TCR beta nucleotide sequences was sequenced per donor, of which 15% to 20% were non-productive.

The cohort was made up of 500 to 850 healthy bone marrow donors. All cohort members were sampled while nominally healthy, although unrecorded immune exposures were likely present. The donor tested CMV seronegative, placing the donor among the 352 seronegative members of the cohort. A peripheral blood sample was provided by each donor, and peripheral blood mononuclear cells were used for TCR beta sequencing. Genomic DNA extraction from the blood cell samples was performed with the Qiagen DNeasy Blood Extraction Kit. Worth noting for this clone: What antigen it recognizes has not been identified. Per-nucleotide qualities are absent, and no much larger clonotype sits a single base away.

The library was prepared using the immunoSEQ multiplex PCR assay. The multiplex PCR relied on a mix of 60 forward primers for TCR Vbeta segments and 13 reverse primers for TCR Jbeta segments. A multiplex PCR assay on genomic DNA amplified the CDR3 region of rearranged TCR beta genes. Amplified TCR beta libraries were sequenced as 87-base-pair reads on the Illumina HiSeq System. The study's processing was this. A later analysis tallied 80 million to 95 million unique TCR beta chains across the 666 repertoires, and roughly 11 million of those chains were shared by two or more donors. A nearest-neighbor algorithm error-corrected the raw reads and collapsed the reads into unique sequences, merging closely related sequences to remove PCR and sequencing errors. V, D and J gene segments were assigned by aligning CDR3 sequences to IMGT reference sequences. For a sequence to be retained, at least a six-nucleotide match to both a V gene segment and a J gene segment was required. Rearrangements were classified as productive when the CDR3 lacked stop codons and remained in frame with V and J, and all other rearrangements were classified as non-productive. CDR3 was defined according to IMGT convention as the region running from the second conserved V-encoded cysteine to the conserved J-encoded phenylalanine. In an earlier analysis of around 570 of the donors, sequences lacking an unambiguous match to a single V gene segment were excluded. An earlier analysis of fewer than 750 of the donors called V segments functional above 56.7% productive rearrangements and segregating when the between-donor standard deviation exceeded 5%. To diagnose cytomegalovirus status from the catalog of TCR beta chain sequences, a statistical classification framework was built. V and J gene assignment, in a later analysis, came from comparing TCR nucleotide sequences with IMGT/GENE-DB human TR gene sequences. The TCRdist pipeline was used in a later analysis to assign CDR3 sequences and most-parsimonious VDJ recombination scenarios. In a later analysis, each TCR beta chain was defined by its CDR3 amino acid sequence together with its V-gene family, and reads lacking a unique V-gene family were excluded. To address suspected cross-contamination and a sequencing artifact, a later analysis removed a few hundred highly shared, low-generation-probability nucleotide sequences. A later analysis calculated a clonal expansion index for each public chain from normalized within-repertoire ranks of inferred template counts. In a later analysis, generation probabilities were computed using a VDJ recombination model fitted to out-of-frame rearrangements, and the results were checked against IGoR. In a later analysis, hypergeometric tests were used to score TCR-TCR, TCR-HLA and TCR-CMV co-occurrence, with a repertoire-size bias correction applied to TCR pairs. In a later analysis, false discovery rates were estimated by permuting HLA or CMV assignments 20 times. In a later analysis, co-occurring TCRs were grouped with DBSCAN, and TCRdist sequence similarity was added when clustering was performed within HLA-allele-positive subsets. For co-occurrence clustering, repertoires with fewer than 30,000 or more than 120,000 public chains were excluded, along with five or six repertoires with anomalous nucleotide sharing. TCRdb's version of the immuneACCESS table is confined to in-frame rearrangements and falls short of the full clone set. An unresolved V gene accounts for under half of the shortfall where checked; the remainder is of unknown origin. V, J and clone size reflect that table, while D and trimming were determined from the DNA. This sample comprises some 120,000 clones, 80% of them detected only once. The ten largest clones add up to about 5.3% of the sample.

The research as a whole found: Presence/absence analyses assumed roughly uniform sequencing depth across donors, an assumption that may not hold. A later genetic analysis associated a missense DCLRE1C variant with V-gene and J-gene trimming of TCR beta chains, and an independent cohort replicated the association. Assigning TCR associations to individual alleles was difficult when HLA alleles, especially DR and DQ, strongly co-occurred. The study listed 164 TCR beta chains as associated with cytomegalovirus. In a later analysis, most CMV-associated TCR beta chains were found to appear HLA-restricted, with HLA associations seemingly driven largely by CMV exposure. Across donors, most TCR sequences were observed very rarely, whereas some public TCRs were present in many individuals. According to the authors, the approach could potentially be generalized to other disease states and immunological phenotypes. The 87-base-pair reads could not distinguish some IMGT-functional V segments, including TRBV6-2 and TRBV6-3, so those segments were excluded. According to a later analysis, parvovirus B19, influenza, CMV and Epstein-Barr virus appeared linked to several top co-occurrence clusters. In a later analysis, some 18,000 TCR beta sequences were associated with specific HLA alleles at a false discovery rate of 0.05. A further reported finding was that TCR beta sequences accurately predicted the HLA-A and HLA-B alleles for most subjects in the first cohort. CMV serostatus was the only immune exposure information available for the cohort. In vitro tests confirmed that three of the cytomegalovirus-associated TCR beta chains recognize cytomegalovirus antigens. A later analysis found that HLA-associated TCR beta chains were more clonally expanded and had lower generation probabilities than equally common non-associated chains. Because some donors lacked HLA typing at each locus, the association tests relied only on the typed subset. Linkage disequilibrium might explain the correlated functional status among segregating V segments, but an unknown experimental factor could not be ruled out. An earlier analysis of around 600 of the donors showed that most TCR beta V segments appeared in productive rearrangements either about 90% or about 30% of the time, which broadly matched IMGT annotations. The sequencing pipeline was judged likely to have produced a cluster of highly shared sequence variants as a technical artifact. A later genetic analysis reported fewer N-insertions in productive TCRs among donors in an Asian-associated ancestry cluster than the 666-donor mean. In both the original and validation cohorts, the classifier was reported to diagnose cytomegalovirus status with high specificity and sensitivity. This cohort had only TCR beta chains sequenced, and the lack of alpha or paired-chain data limited which features could be detected. Because counts were too low, some 17 rarely observed V segments, including chromosome 9 orphons, were left out of the earlier analysis of a few hundred of the donors. A later analysis found that TCR association rates varied across HLA loci, with DRB1 alleles showing the most associated TCRs and HLA-C alleles the fewest.

The CDR3 starts with the cysteine, ends with the phenylalanine, and has 16 residues. Of the read, only the CDR3 DNA is kept; its 48 bases are in frame from base 1. The CDR1 and CDR2 encoded by the germline V gene (reference sequence) are MNHNY and SVGAGI. V trim: 10 bases; J trim: 4 bases; unmatched bases: 13. Here the chain combines TRBV6-6 and TRBJ1-1; TRBD1 aligns with 12 central bases. The sequenced sample was PBMCs. The receptor's source is a man younger than 40 in good health and CMV-seronegative. In nucleotide form, the sequence is TGTGCCACCGCCGGGACAGGGGGCAAGTCGAGCACTGAAGCTTTCTTT. Its coded protein is CATAGTGGKSSTEAFF.